This T cell receptor beta chain was sequenced for a study of radiation and T cells in renal cell carcinoma. Study background: Nephrectomy followed 15 Gy stereotactic body radiation by 4 weeks.

Time point specified: baseline pretreatment blood. The sample's treatment: 15 Gy SBRT to primary tumor, nephrectomy 4 weeks later. Concerning this clone itself: The antigen remains undetermined.

V shed 4 bases, J shed 7 bases, and the junction held 11 bases outside the gene matches. CDR1 and CDR2 from the germline V gene are SGHRS and YFSETQ. This CDR3 spans 15 amino acids. TCRdb keeps only in-frame clones here, not all; method: immunoSEQ multiplex PCR. This table has 150,000 or so clones, about 88% appearing once. General study results and limits: Baseline intratumoral clonotype presence is unknown without pretreatment biopsies. Top tumor clonotypes rose in blood 2 weeks post-radiation, then contracted.

The sample here was blood, taken from a patient whose treatment included radiotherapy and nephrectomy. The rearrangement uses TRBV5-1 and TRBJ2-1; TRBD1 matches 7 bases. This clonotype was obtained from a woman between 65 and 79 years old with renal cell carcinoma. The CDR3 DNA reads as TGCGCCAGCAGCCAATCGACAGGGATTGCGAATGAGCAGTTCTTC. Residues: CASSQSTGIANEQFF.